This passage covers 15 T cell receptor beta chains from one sample sequenced in a study of T cells expressing NK-cell markers. For each CDR3 protein, TCRdb gives one entry from its re-call of the 5' RACE reads, without DNA. This sample's table reports 400,000 to 450,000 distinct CDR3 sequences. The sequenced sample consisted of blood T cells: a sorted CD56 or NKG2C T cell subset, CD4+ or CD8+ T cells, or bulk PBMC T cells (not recorded which). The receptor source for this set is a woman aged 18 to 75 in good health.

This chain links TRBV12-3 or TRBV12-4 with TRBJ2-5; TCRdb's assignment of TRBD2 cannot be checked, as there is no DNA. CDR3 size: 16 residues. CDR3: CASSYPTSGVEETQYF.

The chain carries TRBV12-3 or TRBV12-4 and TRBJ2-3; absent DNA, TCRdb's TRBD2 call cannot be checked. The CDR3 totals 15 residues. The CDR3 protein is CASSFGAGSTDTQYF.

The rearrangement links TRBV12-3 or TRBV12-4 to TRBJ1-2; TCRdb's D gene call, TRBD1, goes unchecked for lack of DNA. The CDR3 runs 14 residues. CDR3 region: CASSQGAANYGYTF.

This chain links TRBV25-1 with TRBJ1-4. The CDR3 has 14 residues. Germline CDR1 is MGHDK and CDR2 is SYGVNS. CDR3 sequence: CASSEMGSNEKLFF. Based on the CDR3 plus reference TRBV25-1 and TRBJ1-4, the full variable domain is EADIYQTPRYLVIGTGKKITLECSQTMGHDKMYWYQQDPGMELHLIHYSYGVNSTEKGDLSSESTVSRIRTEHFPLTLESARPSHTSQYLCASSEMGSNEKLFFGSGTQLSVL.

The chain uses TRBV20-1 and TRBJ1-2. The CDR3 is 16 amino acids. CDR1 is DFQATT and CDR2 is SNEGSKA in the germline V gene (reference sequence). The CDR3 loop is CSARADSGALNYGYTF.

V gene TRBV20-1 combines with J gene TRBJ2-3; TCRdb returns TRBD1, unconfirmable since there is no DNA. The germline V gene encodes CDR1 DFQATT and CDR2 SNEGSKA (reference sequence). This CDR3 is built from 14 residues. CDR3 in amino acids: CSAPGIPFIDTQYF.

CDR3 residues: CASGLYPIPNEQFF. This chain uses TRBV12-5 with TRBJ2-1; TCRdb outputs TRBD1, but without DNA this stays unchecked. Germline-derived CDR1 and CDR2 are LGHNT and FRNRAP. This CDR3 contains 14 residues.

This chain connects TRBV6-1 to TRBJ1-1; TCRdb's D call of TRBD1 is untestable without DNA. Germline V gene sequence: CDR1 MNHNS, CDR2 SASEGT. The CDR3 spans 16 residues. The CDR3 protein is CASSGRAANENTEAFF.

J is TRBJ2-2 and V is TRBV27; TCRdb's D gene call, TRBD1, goes unchecked for lack of DNA. The CDR3 loop spans 18 amino acids. CDR1 and CDR2 (germline): MNHEY, SMNVEV (reference sequence). This chain's CDR3 is CASSFAGRGPWGTGELFF.

V and J are TRBV20-1 and TRBJ1-1; TCRdb selects TRBD1, and the lack of DNA leaves this call unchecked. The CDR3 covers 13 residues. Germline CDR1 and CDR2: DFQATT and SNEGSKA (reference sequence). CDR3: CSAKPLRDTEAFF.

The V gene is TRBV7-9, the J gene TRBJ1-2; TCRdb's D call of TRBD1 is untestable without DNA. CDR3 length: 17 amino acids. The germline V gene has CDR1 SEHNR and CDR2 FQNEAQ (reference sequence). The CDR3: CASSLAPQGAHTNGYTF.

The CDR3 protein is CSARDFRGSDTQYF. The J gene is TRBJ2-3, the V gene TRBV20-1. The CDR3 is made up of 14 amino acids. Per the germline V gene, CDR1 is DFQATT and CDR2 is SNEGSKA (reference sequence).

This rearrangement joins TRBV28 to TRBJ2-5; the D call from TCRdb, TRBD2, cannot be confirmed without DNA. Per germline, CDR1 MDHEN and CDR2 SYDVKM. The CDR3 length is 14 residues. The CDR3 loop reads CASNTQRLAETQYF.

The chain couples TRBV6-1 to TRBJ2-2; lacking DNA, the TRBD1 call made by TCRdb goes unchecked. Germline CDR1 MNHNS, CDR2 SASEGT. The CDR3 consists of 13 residues. This CDR3 is CASSLAWDRELFF.

The chain employs TRBV5-4 and TRBJ2-4. The CDR3 has 11 residues. Germline V gene sequence: CDR1 SGHNT, CDR2 YYREEE (reference sequence). The chain's CDR3 is CASSQQNIQYF.